What follows are 16 T cell receptor beta chains derived from one specimen sequenced in a study of technical replicates of blood from a handful of donors. The repertoire was sequenced with immunoSEQ multiplex PCR; TCRdb's copy has only in-frame clones and lacks some. The sample has roughly 56,000 clones; 90% to 95% are singletons. Sequencing was carried out using PBMCs. Receptor source: a human donor in good health. Some clones in this sample may be carry-over from other donors' samples.

This chain connects TRBV2 to TRBJ1-3, with 7 bases identical to TRBD1. CDR1 and CDR2 from the germline V gene are SNHLY and FYNNEI. V shed 6 bases and J 2 bases; nucleotides not matched to a gene: 7. The CDR3 is made up of 15 amino acids. The CDR3 DNA sequence: TGTGCCAGCAGCTATCTCGACAGGGCTGGAAACACCATATATTTT. Its protein product is CASSYLDRAGNTIYF.

This chain connects TRBV18 to TRBJ1-2; TRBD1 agrees at 7 bases. V gave up 1 base and J gave up 0 bases; unmatched junction bases: 5. From germline, CDR1 is KGHSH and CDR2 LQKENI. CDR3 size: 16 residues. The chain's CDR3 is CASSPRWDSPNYGYTF. CDR3 in DNA: TGTGCCAGCTCACCACGGTGGGACAGCCCTAACTATGGCTACACCTTC.

V and J are TRBV7-8 and TRBJ2-7; 12 bases line up with TRBD2. Germline trimming cut 6 bases from V and 3 bases from J; bases unmatched to any gene: 0. This CDR3 has 13 amino acids. Germline values: CDR1 SGHVS, CDR2 FQNEAQ. For the CDR3, the DNA is TGTGCCAGCAGACTAGCGGGGGGCTACGAGCAGTACTTC. Protein product: CASRLAGGYEQYF.

The CDR3 protein is CASSLLSGDQPQHF. The DNA of the CDR3 is TGTGCCAGCAGCTTACTCTCAGGGGATCAGCCCCAGCATTTT. The chain links TRBV7-2 to TRBJ1-5; possibly TRBD1 for D (6 bases). V lost 2 bases to trimming and J lost 5 bases, with 10 bases between them. The CDR3 is 14 amino acids. Germline-derived CDR1 and CDR2 are SGHTA and FQGNSA.

The V call is TRBV2, the J call TRBJ2-2, with TRBD1 matching 7 bases. CDR3 length: 14 amino acids. Germline loops: CDR1 SNHLY, CDR2 FYNNEI. V lost 8 bases, J lost 0 bases, and 3 bases stayed unmatched. The CDR3 nucleotides read TGTGCCAGCCGGGACAGTGCGAACACCGGGGAGCTGTTTTTT. Translated, it gives CASRDSANTGELFF.

CDR3 residues: CASRSGGTDTQYF. Here the CDR3 DNA reads TGTGCCAGCAGGAGCGGGGGCACAGATACGCAGTATTTT. The chain uses TRBV6-5 and TRBJ2-3, with TRBD2 identical over 7 bases. The CDR3 runs to 13 residues. Germline loops: CDR1 MNHEY, CDR2 SVGAGI. V shed 6 bases and J 1 base; nucleotides not matched to a gene: 1.

V usage is TRBV6-5 and J usage is TRBJ2-3, with D perhaps matching TRBD1 (5 bases). The CDR3 contains 13 residues. Germline V CDR1 and CDR2: MNHEY, SVGAGI. The V end was cut by 6 bases, the J end by 9 bases, with 16 bases between. The CDR3 loop is CASRKGMKGTQYF. In DNA form, the CDR3 reads TGTGCCAGCAGAAAGGGGATGAAGGGGACGCAGTATTTT.

This chain links TRBV4-1 with TRBJ1-5; TRBD1 matches 7 bases. In germline, CDR1 is MGHRA, CDR2 YSYEKL. V shed 5 bases and J 3 bases; nucleotides not matched to a gene: 16. The CDR3 is made up of 18 amino acids. Here the CDR3 DNA reads TGCGCCAGCAGCACAACTTCCGGGACAGAAATCGTCAATCAGCCCCAGCATTTT. This sequence encodes CASSTTSGTEIVNQPQHF.

V is TRBV27 and J is TRBJ2-1, with 12 nucleotides matching TRBD2. The germline V gene encodes CDR1 MNHEY and CDR2 SMNVEV (reference sequence). The junction had 13 bases not matched to a gene; V was cut back by 11 bases and J by 5 bases. The CDR3 has 16 residues. The CDR3 region is CAAGLAGIRANNEQFF. The CDR3 DNA sequence: TGTGCCGCCGGACTAGCGGGAATTCGAGCCAACAATGAGCAGTTCTTC.

This clone turned up a few times. V is TRBV9 and J is TRBJ1-5, with D hard to call. Germline V CDR1 and CDR2: SGDLS, YYNGEE. The length of the CDR3 is 15 residues. Deletions cut 0 bases from V and 6 bases from J, with 13 bases between. This CDR3 is CASSVDGFSGQPQHF. CDR3 nucleotides: TGTGCCAGCAGCGTAGACGGGTTTAGCGGTCAGCCCCAGCATTTT.

This clone was seen once. The V and J genes are TRBV7-3 and TRBJ2-1; tentatively, D is TRBD2 (5 bases). CDR3 length: 13 residues. Looked up from germline, CDR1 is SGHTA and CDR2 is FQGTGA. Trimming took off 5 bases at V and 3 bases at J, with 8 bases between the two ends. The CDR3 spells CASSPGVYNEQFF. The CDR3 DNA reads TGTGCCAGCAGCCCCGGGGTCTACAATGAGCAGTTCTTC.

The gene calls are TRBV9 and TRBJ2-6; no definite D call. The V end was cut by 0 bases, the J end by 0 bases, with 7 bases between. The CDR3 contains 16 residues. Germline V gene data show CDR1 as SGDLS and CDR2 as YYNGEE. The DNA for the CDR3 is TGTGCCAGCAGCGTAGAAACAGACTCTGGGGCCAACGTCCTGACTTTC. The encoded protein is CASSVETDSGANVLTF.

This clone was recorded only once. The chain carries TRBV19 and TRBJ2-1; the D is unclear. Germline V gene data show CDR1 as LNHDA and CDR2 as SQIVND (reference sequence). V shed 5 bases and J shed 15 bases, with 17 bases lying between them. CDR3 size: 12 residues. CDR3 in DNA: TGTGCCAGTAGTCCCGGGTCTCCCCCCCGGTTCTTC. This translates into CASSPGSPPRFF.

The chain employs TRBV27 and TRBJ2-1; 7 nucleotides align to TRBD2. Trimming cost V 2 bases and J 7 bases; bases outside gene matches: 14. The CDR3 has 17 amino acids. Germline V CDR1 and CDR2: MNHEY, SMNVEV (reference sequence). The CDR3 sequence is CASSLRSAGPTGNEQFF. The CDR3 coding sequence is TGTGCCAGCAGTTTACGATCAGCGGGACCAACCGGGAATGAGCAGTTCTTC.

V is TRBV6-1 and J is TRBJ1-5, with D perhaps TRBD1 (5 bases). Germline CDR1 MNHNS, CDR2 SASEGT. Between the trimmed V and J ends, which lost 5 bases and 4 bases, there was a span of 15 bases. There are 15 residues in the CDR3. The chain's CDR3 is CASSSMQGGNQPQHF. In DNA, the CDR3 is TGTGCCAGCAGTTCCATGCAGGGAGGTAATCAGCCCCAGCATTTT.

The V and J genes are TRBV29-1 and TRBJ2-5; perhaps TRBD1 as D (5 bases). Trimming shortened V by 7 bases and J by 7 bases, and 19 bases separated the two germline ends. The CDR3 contains 13 residues. Germline-derived CDR1 and CDR2 are SQVTM and ANQGSEA. For the CDR3, the DNA is TGCAGCGCGGGTGTCAGGGCCAAGGGGACCCAGTACTTC. This codes for CSAGVRAKGTQYF.